Listed below are T cell receptor beta chains from one sample, sequenced in a study of response to subunit inactivated influenza vaccine. TCRdb processed the RT-PCR reads anew with MiXCR; each CDR3 protein has one entry. Found here are fewer than 550,000 distinct CDR3 sequences, less than 30% of them singletons; the top ten hold 1.5% to 2%. Sample: CD4+ T cells sorted from PBMCs, taken about 5 days after vaccination. All receptors come from a man over 45 who received an inactivated influenza vaccine. The CDR3 runs from the conserved cysteine through the conserved F or W. D genes are given only for firm matches. A clone size is listed for some rows: how often the clone was seen (once, few, many), or a class if it is expanded.

CDR3: CASSATVKSPLHF
DNA: TGTGCCAGCAGCGCGACAGTGAAATCACCCCTCCACTTT
V: TRBV7-3
size: few
J: TRBJ1-6
D: -

CDR3: CSARDPGSGVVNEQFF
DNA: TGCAGTGCTAGAGATCCGGGTAGCGGGGTCGTCAATGAGCAGTTCTTC
V: TRBV20-1
size: few
J: TRBJ2-1
D: TRBD2

CDR3: CASSSDRVSSEKLFF
DNA: TGTGCCAGCAGCTCCGACAGGGTATCGAGCGAAAAACTGTTTTTT
V: TRBV7-9
size: -
J: TRBJ1-4
D: TRBD1

CDR3: CASSLSYRHWNYEQYF
DNA: TGTGCCAGCAGCTTAAGTTATAGGCATTGGAACTACGAGCAGTACTTC
V: TRBV7-9
size: few
J: TRBJ2-7
D: -

CDR3: CATSRNRGHQADTQYF
DNA: TGTGCCACCAGCAGGAACAGGGGCCACCAAGCAGATACGCAGTATTTT
V: TRBV15
size: -
J: TRBJ2-3
D: TRBD1

CDR3: CASSLYYDEQYF
DNA: TGTGCCAGCAGCCTGTACTACGACGAGCAGTACTTC
V: TRBV7-9
size: few
J: TRBJ2-7
D: -

CDR3: CSARRTGGGLDTQYF
DNA: TGCAGTGCTAGAAGGACAGGGGGCGGCCTAGATACGCAGTATTTT
V: TRBV20-1
size: many
J: TRBJ2-3
D: TRBD1

CDR3: CASRSGSHEQYF
DNA: TGTGCCAGCCGGAGCGGGAGTCACGAGCAGTACTTC
V: TRBV18
size: -
J: TRBJ2-7
D: TRBD2

CDR3: CSAGDGTAFTDTQYF
DNA: TGCAGTGCTGGGGACGGGACAGCCTTCACAGATACGCAGTATTTT
V: TRBV20-1
size: -
J: TRBJ2-3
D: TRBD1

CDR3: CASSLAGSGANVLTF
DNA: TGTGCCAGCAGTTTGGCGGGTTCTGGGGCCAACGTCCTGACTTTC
V: TRBV5-5
size: few
J: TRBJ2-6
D: -

CDR3: CATSPLPGLAGGQAKNIQYF
DNA: TGTGCCACCAGCCCTTTACCGGGACTAGCGGGGGGGCAGGCCAAAAACATTCAGTACTTC
V: TRBV15
size: few
J: TRBJ2-4
D: TRBD2

CDR3: CSATRGGGPDPYTEAFF
DNA: TGCAGCGCCACCCGGGGGGGAGGGCCCGACCCGTACACTGAAGCTTTCTTT
V: TRBV29-1
size: once
J: TRBJ1-1
D: -

CDR3: CASSRDRGWGTEAFF
DNA: TGTGCCAGCAGCCGGGACAGGGGCTGGGGCACTGAAGCTTTCTTT
V: TRBV12-3/TRBV12-4
size: few
J: TRBJ1-1
D: TRBD1

CDR3: CCARDLREGQGAREQYF
DNA: TGCTGTGCTAGAGATCTACGGGAGGGACAGGGGGCTCGGGAGCAGTACTTC
V: TRBV20-1
size: -
J: TRBJ2-7
D: TRBD1

CDR3: CASSQTPQGGNSPLHF
DNA: TGCGCCAGCAGCCAAACCCCGCAGGGAGGTAATTCACCCCTCCACTTT
V: TRBV4-3
size: few
J: TRBJ1-6
D: -

CDR3: CASSHSGASVQETQYF
DNA: TGTGCCAGCAGCCACTCGGGGGCTAGCGTGCAAGAGACCCAGTACTTC
V: TRBV12-3/TRBV12-4
size: -
J: TRBJ2-5
D: -

CDR3: CASSQEYSTANQPQHF
DNA: TGCGCCAGCAGCCAAGAATATTCGACAGCTAATCAGCCCCAGCATTTT
V: TRBV4-3
size: -
J: TRBJ1-5
D: -

CDR3: CASSQGLSYEQYF
DNA: TGTGCCAGCAGCCAAGGCTTAAGCTACGAGCAGTACTTC
V: TRBV4-2
size: -
J: TRBJ2-7
D: -

CDR3: CASSPHDSLPQHF
DNA: TGTGCCAGCAGCCCCCATGACAGCCTGCCCCAGCATTTT
V: TRBV3-1
size: few
J: TRBJ1-5
D: -

CDR3: CASSLGWDRDTYEQYF
DNA: TGCGCCAGCAGCTTGGGTTGGGACAGGGATACCTACGAGCAGTACTTC
V: TRBV5-1
size: many
J: TRBJ2-7
D: TRBD1